A single T cell receptor (beta chain) is shown here with its context. This record belongs to a study of blood T cell repertoires in COVID-19. Study in general: Samples representing acute and convalescent COVID-19 were sourced from the United States, Italy and Spain. T cells, B-cell-depleted T cells, or PBMCs provided the cDNA or gDNA that served as material.

Original processing methods: Amplification of reference gene primers was used by the study to estimate nucleated cell counts. Libraries were prepared by immunoSEQ multiplex PCR; TCRdb keeps only in-frame clonotypes and omits some of them. V, J and clone size are taken as reported in that table, and D and trimming were inferred from the DNA itself. The profile shows 250,000 to 300,000 clones, 75% to 90% of them singletons. The ends were cut back, 3 bases at V and 0 bases at J, with 12 bases in the middle. Looked up from germline, CDR1 is ENHRY and CDR2 is SYGVKD. The CDR3 runs to 16 residues. The chain couples TRBV10-3 to TRBJ2-4; no definite D call. The sequencing sample was made of peripheral blood. The sequence derives from a woman aged 45-65 years who had recovered from COVID-19. CDR3 DNA: TGTGCCATCAGTGACTCAGTATTCTCAGCCAAAAACATTCAGTACTTC. Translation: CAISDSVFSAKNIQYF.